Shown below are 21 T cell receptor beta chains from a single sample sequenced in a study of low-dose radiotherapy and immunotherapy resistance in tumors (dated by TCRdb to between 2021 and 2022). The run used an Illumina HiSeq 2500. Superscript III and a set of TRAV- and TRBV-specific primers were used to synthesize first-strand cDNA, so that both TCRalpha and TCRbeta chains were covered. TCRs were amplified with Phusion for about 21 PCR cycles, with a constant-region primer paired with the adapter attached to the V primers. TCRdb's own reprocessing of the public reads used fastp at Q25 and MiXCR and kept productive beta chains. A single entry per CDR3 protein holds the most common genes and DNA from its merged rows. For this sample the table gives 100,000 or so distinct CDR3 sequences, of which less than 25% were detected only once. Of the sample, roughly 4% is held by the ten largest clones. The sample's time point, from its label and the paper: after trial treatment. The sample's treatment or condition label, decoded: LDRT plus nivolumab, ipilimumab, low-dose cyclophosphamide and aspirin (RACIN trial).

The sample in question was PBMCs, obtained after low-dose radiotherapy plus immunotherapy. The receptors here all came from a male donor with prostate cancer.

This clonotype was seen many times. The chain combines TRBV18 with TRBJ2-5, with D hard to call. The length of the CDR3 is 15 residues. Germline V gives CDR1 KGHSH, CDR2 LQKENI. Trimming cost V 1 base and J 5 bases, with 14 bases left between them. CDR3 protein: CASSPLDGVAETQYF. CDR3 DNA sequence: TGTGCCAGCTCACCACTGGACGGCGTTGCGGAGACCCAGTACTTC.

V usage is TRBV20-1 and J usage is TRBJ2-7; 8 bases are shared with TRBD2. This CDR3 is 12 amino acids long. Germline V gives CDR1 DFQATT, CDR2 SNEGSKA (reference sequence). V trimming: 5 bases; J trimming: 3 bases; junction bases outside the gene matches: 3. Written as DNA, the CDR3 is TGCAGTGCTTTAGCGGGATTCTACGAGCAGTACTTC. Translating it yields CSALAGFYEQYF.

As regards this clonotype: A read error may produce the germline difference seen at one junction end. V usage is TRBV5-3 and J usage is TRBJ2-5, with TRBD1 as a possible D gene (6 bases). TRBV5-3 is an ORF; its function is uncertain. This CDR3 spans 15 amino acids. As DNA, the CDR3 is TGTGCCAGCAGCTCAGAGCAGGGGCTTCAAGAGACCCAGTACTTC. Encoded protein: CASSSEQGLQETQYF.

This clonotype was found many times. The rearrangement uses TRBV9 and TRBJ2-3; 14 bases align to TRBD2. Trimming took 4 bases from V and 0 from J; bases not matched to a gene: 13. CDR3 length equals 20 residues. The germline V gene has CDR1 SGDLS and CDR2 YYNGEE. CDR3 amino acids: CASSTRTSGGSLSSTDTQYF. The DNA for the CDR3 is TGTGCCAGCAGCACCAGGACTAGCGGGGGGTCCCTTTCTAGCACAGATACGCAGTATTTT.

This rearrangement joins TRBV24-1 to TRBJ2-3; TRBD2 matches at 11 bases. V trimming: 2 bases; J trimming: 6 bases; junction bases outside the gene matches: 6. The CDR3 totals 16 residues. CDR1 is KGHDR and CDR2 is SFDVKD in the germline V gene. The CDR3 here is CATSDSTSGDGDTQYF. DNA for the CDR3: TGTGCCACCAGTGATTCGACTAGCGGGGACGGCGATACGCAGTATTTT.

The sample holds many counts of this clonotype. This sequence joins TRBV18 and TRBJ1-3; D remains ambiguous. V was clipped by 2 bases and J by 0 bases, with 11 bases between them. There are 16 residues in the CDR3. The germline V gene has CDR1 KGHSH and CDR2 LQKENI. The CDR3 nucleotides are TGTGCCAGCTCACCAACGACGTCCGACTCTGGAAACACCATATATTTT. Protein sequence: CASSPTTSDSGNTIYF.

This clonotype was detected ten times or more. The V call is TRBV19, the J call TRBJ2-7, with TRBD1 matching 12 bases. V lost 8 bases, J lost 4 bases, and 12 bases stayed unmatched. In germline, CDR1 is LNHDA, CDR2 SQIVND (reference sequence). This CDR3 comprises 16 residues. The CDR3 coding sequence is TGTGCCAGTCACCCTACCGGGACAGGGGGCAGGTACGAGCAGTACTTC. This sequence encodes CASHPTGTGGRYEQYF.

In its sample, this clonotype was seen a few times. This sequence joins TRBV6-5 and TRBJ2-7; a possible D gene is TRBD2 (7 bases). Germline V gives CDR1 MNHEY, CDR2 SVGAGI. This CDR3 contains 13 residues. V was pared by 6 bases and J by 12 bases, with 21 bases between. CDR3 nucleotide sequence: TGTGCCAGCAGATTGGGGGTGAACAGGGAGGGGTACTTC. Translating it yields CASRLGVNREGYF.

The chain uses TRBV10-2 and TRBJ2-5; no definite D call. This CDR3 spans 12 amino acids. The V gene lost 3 bases and the J gene lost 5 bases, with 7 bases spanning the gap. CDR1 and CDR2 (germline): WSHSY, SAAADI. CDR3 nucleotides: TGCGCCAGCAGTGACCTGGCGGAGACCCAGTACTTC. It codes for CASSDLAETQYF.

This clonotype was detected many times. V and J are TRBV6-1 and TRBJ2-5; 12 bases fit TRBD2. The CDR3 has 15 amino acids. J lost 2 bases, V lost 8 bases, and 6 bases had no gene match. The germline V gene encodes CDR1 MNHNS and CDR2 SASEGT. The CDR3 loop is CASGPGLAGQETQYF. The CDR3 nucleotides are TGTGCCAGCGGGCCGGGACTAGCGGGTCAAGAGACCCAGTACTTC.

Concerning this clonotype: A far larger clone is just one base off, so this is likely a read error. This sequence joins TRBV6-2 or TRBV6-3 and TRBJ2-1; 14 positions agree with TRBD2. The CDR3 totals 18 residues. The V gene's germline CDR1 is MNHEY and CDR2 SVGEGT. Germline trimming cut 5 bases from V and 0 bases from J; bases unmatched to any gene: 6. Here the CDR3 DNA reads TGTGCCAGCAGTGATGGGACTAGCGGGGGCCGCTCCTACAATGAGCAGTTCTTC. Translated: CASSDGTSGGRSYNEQFF.

The chain is built from TRBV3-1 and TRBJ2-2; D possibly corresponds to TRBD1 (5 bases). The germline V gene encodes CDR1 LGHDT and CDR2 YNNKEL (reference sequence). The CDR3 has 14 amino acids. CDR3 sequence: CASAWGEMRGELFF. The CDR3 DNA follows: TGTGCATCCGCGTGGGGCGAAATGCGGGGGGAGCTGTTTTTT. The whole variable domain, filled in from reference TRBV3-1 and TRBJ2-2, reads DTAVSQTPKYLVTQMGNDKSIKCEQNLGHDTMYWYKQDSKKFLKIMFSYNNKELIINETVPNRFSPKSPDKAHLNLHINSLELGDSAVYFCASAWGEMRGELFFGEGSRLTVL.

This clonotype appeared many times. The genes are TRBV13 and TRBJ2-5, with D unresolved. Germline CDR1 PRHDT, CDR2 FYEKMQ (reference sequence). Trimming pared 3 bases from V and 7 bases from J, leaving 18 bases between. The CDR3 totals 15 residues. The CDR3 sequence is CASSFAQTPSGTQYF. CDR3 sequence (DNA): TGTGCCAGCAGCTTTGCCCAGACTCCCTCGGGGACCCAGTACTTC. Full variable domain (remainder filled in from reference TRBV13 and TRBJ2-5): AAGVIQSPRHLIKEKRETATLKCYPIPRHDTVYWYQQGPGQDPQFLISFYEKMQSDKGSIPDRFSAQQFSDYHSELNMSSLELGDSALYFCASSFAQTPSGTQYFGPGTRLLVL.

J is TRBJ2-7 and V is TRBV27; perhaps TRBD2 as D (6 bases). The V gene lost 6 bases and the J gene lost 1 base, with 13 bases spanning the gap. CDR1 and CDR2 (germline): MNHEY, SMNVEV (reference sequence). The CDR3 has 14 amino acids. CDR3 DNA sequence: TGTGCCAGCAGGCCCGTCGGGGGATCCTACGAGCAGTACTTC. This codes for CASRPVGGSYEQYF.

This clonotype was observed at least ten times. V usage is TRBV30 and J usage is TRBJ2-7; TRBD1 aligns across 11 bases. After removal of 8 bases from V and 6 bases from J, the junction contained 6 bases not matched to a gene. The CDR3 is 12 amino acids. Germline lookup yields CDR1 GTSNPN and CDR2 SVGIG (reference sequence). CDR3 loop: CAVRDRGSEQYF. DNA for the CDR3: TGTGCCGTCCGGGACAGGGGGTCCGAGCAGTACTTC. The full variable domain, completed using reference TRBV30 and TRBJ2-7, is SQTIHQWPATLVQPVGSPLSLECTVEGTSNPNLYWYRQAAGRGLQLLFYSVGIGQISSEVPQNLSASRPQDRQFILSSKKLLLSDSGFYLCAVRDRGSEQYFGPGTRLTVT.

There are many counts of this clonotype. The chain carries TRBV6-2 or TRBV6-3 and TRBJ2-3, with no clear D. Germline lookup yields CDR1 MNHEY and CDR2 SVGEGT. This CDR3 is 15 amino acids long. Trimming took 4 bases from V and 0 from J, leaving 11 bases between them. The CDR3 coding sequence is TGTGCCAGCAGTTTCCTACCGGCGAGCACAGATACGCAGTATTTT. Protein sequence: CASSFLPASTDTQYF.

This clonotype was counted at least ten times. This rearrangement joins TRBV6-1 to TRBJ2-7, with no clear D. Germline loops: CDR1 MNHNS, CDR2 SASEGT. The CDR3 covers 11 residues. V was clipped by 6 bases and J by 5 bases, with 8 bases between them. The CDR3 spells CASSLMDEQYF. The CDR3 DNA sequence: TGTGCCAGCAGCCTTATGGACGAGCAGTACTTC.

This clonotype appeared many times. The chain uses TRBV6-8 and TRBJ2-3, with a possible D match to TRBD2 (6 bases). CDR3 length: 14 residues. Germline lookup yields CDR1 MNHGY and CDR2 SAAAGT. V was pared by 6 bases and J by 2 bases, with 12 bases between. The CDR3 nucleotides are TGTGCCAGCAGCGAACGGACTATCACAGATACGCAGTATTTT. Amino acids: CASSERTITDTQYF.

This clonotype was detected many times. The chain is built from TRBV6-1 and TRBJ2-1; 7 nucleotides agree with TRBD1. V trimming: 8 bases; J trimming: 3 bases; junction bases outside the gene matches: 7. The CDR3 consists of 14 residues. Germline CDR1 reads MNHNS; CDR2 reads SASEGT. Here the CDR3 DNA reads TGTGCCAGCTCCAAGGGACAGAGCTACAATGAGCAGTTCTTC. Its protein is CASSKGQSYNEQFF.

Many counts were recorded for this clonotype. The V call is TRBV6-6, the J call TRBJ2-2; possibly TRBD1 for D (6 bases). The CDR3 has 14 amino acids. Trimming pared 2 bases from V and 5 bases from J, leaving 9 bases between. The germline CDR1 and CDR2 sequences are MNHNY and SVGAGI (reference sequence). In DNA, the CDR3 is TGTGCCAGCAGTTACGGGACACTGACCGGGGAGCTGTTTTTT. Its protein product is CASSYGTLTGELFF.

This clonotype came up many times. V and J are TRBV29-1 and TRBJ2-1; D gene ambiguous. Per the germline V gene, CDR1 is SQVTM and CDR2 is ANQGSEA. Trimming left V 3 bases short and J 1 base short, with 10 bases between. CDR3 length: 14 residues. CDR3 nucleotide sequence: TGCAGCGTTGAGGGTTTAGGGTCCTACAATGAGCAGTTCTTC. This gives the protein CSVEGLGSYNEQFF.